In this sample, the clone carrying this T cell receptor beta chain turned up a few times. Sequencing used immunoSEQ multiplex PCR; TCRdb keeps in-frame clones, though not all of them. This table holds about 68,000 clones, about 64% found once. The data derive from a study of cytotoxic CD8 clonotypes in ibrutinib-treated CLL. The CDR3 has 17 amino acids. The V and J ends lost 6 bases and 9 bases, in that order; junction bases with no gene match: 11. Germline V gene sequence: CDR1 SNHLY, CDR2 FYNNEI. The sample was PBMCs, taken after 12 months of ibrutinib treatment. The chain carries TRBV2 and TRBJ2-1, with 16 bases fitting TRBD2. The source of this sequence is a human donor with chronic lymphocytic leukemia. The chain's CDR3 is CASRVPGLAGGHGEQFF. The CDR3 coding sequence is TGTGCCAGCAGGGTCCCGGGACTAGCGGGGGGGCATGGTGAGCAGTTCTTC.